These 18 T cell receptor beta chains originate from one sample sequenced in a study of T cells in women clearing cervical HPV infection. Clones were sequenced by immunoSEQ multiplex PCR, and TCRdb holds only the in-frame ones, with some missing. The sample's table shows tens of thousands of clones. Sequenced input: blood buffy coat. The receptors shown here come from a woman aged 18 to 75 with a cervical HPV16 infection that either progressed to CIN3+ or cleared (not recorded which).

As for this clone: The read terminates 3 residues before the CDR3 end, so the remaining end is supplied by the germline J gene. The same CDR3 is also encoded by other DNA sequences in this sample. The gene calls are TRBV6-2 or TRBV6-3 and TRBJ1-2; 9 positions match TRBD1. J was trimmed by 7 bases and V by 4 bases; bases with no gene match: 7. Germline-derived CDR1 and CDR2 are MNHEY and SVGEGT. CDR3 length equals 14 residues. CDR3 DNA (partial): TGTGCCAGCAGTTCCAACAGGGGGCCCTCTGGC. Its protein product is CASSSNRGPSG. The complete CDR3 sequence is CASSSNRGPSGYTF.

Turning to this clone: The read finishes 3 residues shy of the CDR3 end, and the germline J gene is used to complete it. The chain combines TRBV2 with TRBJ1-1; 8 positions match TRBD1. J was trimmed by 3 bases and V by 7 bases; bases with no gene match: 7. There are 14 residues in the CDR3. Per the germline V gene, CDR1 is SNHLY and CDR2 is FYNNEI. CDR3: CASTRQGRDTEAFF. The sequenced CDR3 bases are TGTGCCAGCACAAGACAGGGGAGGGACACTGAA. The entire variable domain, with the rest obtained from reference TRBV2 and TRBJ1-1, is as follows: EPEVTQTPSHQVTQMGQEVILRCVPISNHLYFYWYRQILGQKVEFLVSFYNNEISEKSEIFDDQFSVERPDGSNFTLKIRSTKLEDSAMYFCASTRQGRDTEAFFGQGTRLTVV.

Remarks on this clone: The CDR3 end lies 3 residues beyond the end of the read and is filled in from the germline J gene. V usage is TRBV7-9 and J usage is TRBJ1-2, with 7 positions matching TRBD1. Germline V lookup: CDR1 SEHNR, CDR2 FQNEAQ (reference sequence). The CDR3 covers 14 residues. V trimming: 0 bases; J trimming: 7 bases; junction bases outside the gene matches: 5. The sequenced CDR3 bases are TGTGCCAGCAGCTTAGCCGGCGCAGGGGGTGGC. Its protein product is CASSLAGAGGG. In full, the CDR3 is CASSLAGAGGGYTF.

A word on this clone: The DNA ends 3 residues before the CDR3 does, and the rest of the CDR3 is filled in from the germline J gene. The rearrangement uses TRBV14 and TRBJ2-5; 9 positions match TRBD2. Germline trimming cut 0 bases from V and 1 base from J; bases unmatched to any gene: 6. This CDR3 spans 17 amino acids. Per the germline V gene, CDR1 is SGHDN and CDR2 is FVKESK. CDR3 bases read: TGTGCCAGCAGCCAAGATCCGGCGGGGGGGGGCCAAGAGACC. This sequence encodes CASSQDPAGGGQET. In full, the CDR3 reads CASSQDPAGGGQETQYF.

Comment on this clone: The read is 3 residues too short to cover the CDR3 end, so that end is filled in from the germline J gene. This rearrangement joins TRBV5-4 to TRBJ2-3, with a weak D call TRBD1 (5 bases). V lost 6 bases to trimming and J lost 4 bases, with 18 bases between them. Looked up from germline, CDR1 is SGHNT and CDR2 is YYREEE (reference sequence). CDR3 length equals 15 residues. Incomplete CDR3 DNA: TGTGCCAGCACCGCCCCCCCAGGGTCTCCAGATACG. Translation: CASTAPPGSPDT. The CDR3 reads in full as CASTAPPGSPDTQYF.

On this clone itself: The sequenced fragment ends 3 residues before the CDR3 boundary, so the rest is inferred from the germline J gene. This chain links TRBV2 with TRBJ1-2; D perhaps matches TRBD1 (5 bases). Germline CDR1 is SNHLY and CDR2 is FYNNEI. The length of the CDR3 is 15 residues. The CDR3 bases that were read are TGTGCCAGCAGTGAATATGGCAGGGAGCTGGAGAGC. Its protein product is CASSEYGRELES. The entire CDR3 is CASSEYGRELESYTF.

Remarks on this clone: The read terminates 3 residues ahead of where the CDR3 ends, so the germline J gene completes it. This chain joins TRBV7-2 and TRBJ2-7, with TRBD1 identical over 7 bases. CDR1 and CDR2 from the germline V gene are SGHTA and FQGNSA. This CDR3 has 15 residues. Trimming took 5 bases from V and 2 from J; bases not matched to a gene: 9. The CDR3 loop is CASSPKGGRAYEQYF. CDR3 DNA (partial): TGTGCCAGCAGCCCAAAAGGGGGCAGGGCCTACGAG.

The covered CDR3 bases are TGTGCCAGTAGTCGACAGGGGGGGGAAAAA. Encoded protein: CASSRQGGEK. The full-length CDR3 reads as CASSRQGGEKLFF. The chain links TRBV19 to TRBJ1-4, with TRBD1 matching 9 bases. The CDR3 end falls 3 residues outside the read, so it is completed with the germline J gene. CDR3 size: 13 residues. The V gene's germline CDR1 is LNHDA and CDR2 SQIVND (reference sequence). V trimming: 5 bases; J trimming: 8 bases; junction bases outside the gene matches: 3. Drawing the rest from reference TRBV19 and TRBJ1-4, the complete variable domain is DGGITQSPKYLFRKEGQNVTLSCEQNLNHDAMYWYRQDPGQGLRLIYYSQIVNDFQKGDIAEGYSVSREKKESFPLTVTSAQKNPTAFYLCASSRQGGEKLFFGSGTQLSVL.

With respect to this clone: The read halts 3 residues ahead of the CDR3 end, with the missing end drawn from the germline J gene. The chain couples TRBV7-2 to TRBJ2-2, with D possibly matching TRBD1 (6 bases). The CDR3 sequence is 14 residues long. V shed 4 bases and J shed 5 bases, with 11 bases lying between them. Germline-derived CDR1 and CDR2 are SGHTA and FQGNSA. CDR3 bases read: TGTGCCAGCAGCTCACACGGACAGACCGGGGAG. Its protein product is CASSSHGQTGE. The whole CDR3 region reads CASSSHGQTGELFF.

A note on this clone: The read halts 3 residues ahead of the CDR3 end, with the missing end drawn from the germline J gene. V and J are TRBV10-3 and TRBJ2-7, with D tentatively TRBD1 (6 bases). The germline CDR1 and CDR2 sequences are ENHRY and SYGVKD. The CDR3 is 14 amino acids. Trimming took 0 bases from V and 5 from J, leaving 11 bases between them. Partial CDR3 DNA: TGTGCCATCAGTGAGTCGAAACAGGGCCACGAG. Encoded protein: CAISESKQGHE. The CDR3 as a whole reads CAISESKQGHEQYF.

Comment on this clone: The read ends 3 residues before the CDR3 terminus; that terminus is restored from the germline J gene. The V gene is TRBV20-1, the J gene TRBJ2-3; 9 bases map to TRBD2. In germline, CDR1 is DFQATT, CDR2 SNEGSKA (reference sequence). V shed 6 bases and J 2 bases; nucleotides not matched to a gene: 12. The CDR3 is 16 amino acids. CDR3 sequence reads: CSADQVSGRYTDTQYF. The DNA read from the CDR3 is TGCAGTGCCGATCAAGTGAGCGGGAGGTACACAGATACG.

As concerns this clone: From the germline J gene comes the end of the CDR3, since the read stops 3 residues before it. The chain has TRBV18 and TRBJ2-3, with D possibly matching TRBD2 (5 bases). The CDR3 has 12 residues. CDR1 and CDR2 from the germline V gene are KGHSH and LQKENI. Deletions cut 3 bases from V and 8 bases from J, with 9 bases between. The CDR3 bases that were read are TGTGCCAGCTCACCGGGCCGGGGTACG. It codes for CASSPGRGT. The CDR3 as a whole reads CASSPGRGTQYF.

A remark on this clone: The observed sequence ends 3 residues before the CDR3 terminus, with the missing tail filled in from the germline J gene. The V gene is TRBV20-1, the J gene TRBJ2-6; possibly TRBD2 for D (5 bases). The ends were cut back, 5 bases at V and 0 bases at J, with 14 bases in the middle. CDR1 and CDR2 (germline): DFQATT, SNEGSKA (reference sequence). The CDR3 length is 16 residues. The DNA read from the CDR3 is TGCAGTGCTGCGCAGGACTGGAGCTCTGGGGCCAACGTC. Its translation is CSAAQDWSSGANV. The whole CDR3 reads CSAAQDWSSGANVLTF.

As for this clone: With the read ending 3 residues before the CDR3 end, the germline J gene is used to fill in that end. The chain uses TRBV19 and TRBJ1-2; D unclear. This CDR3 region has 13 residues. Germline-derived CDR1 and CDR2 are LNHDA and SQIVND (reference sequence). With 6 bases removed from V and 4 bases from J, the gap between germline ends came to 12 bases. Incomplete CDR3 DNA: TGTGCCAGTAGCCTCAGCCCGGGCTATGGC. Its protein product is CASSLSPGYG. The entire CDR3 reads CASSLSPGYGYTF.

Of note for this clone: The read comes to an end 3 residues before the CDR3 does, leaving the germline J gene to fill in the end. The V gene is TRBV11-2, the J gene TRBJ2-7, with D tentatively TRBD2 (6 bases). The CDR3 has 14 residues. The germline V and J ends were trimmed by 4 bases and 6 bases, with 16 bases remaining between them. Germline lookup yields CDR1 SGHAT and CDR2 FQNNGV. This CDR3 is CASSSTTARGEQYF. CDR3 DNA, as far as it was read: TGTGCCAGCAGCTCGACCACAGCGCGGGGCGAG.

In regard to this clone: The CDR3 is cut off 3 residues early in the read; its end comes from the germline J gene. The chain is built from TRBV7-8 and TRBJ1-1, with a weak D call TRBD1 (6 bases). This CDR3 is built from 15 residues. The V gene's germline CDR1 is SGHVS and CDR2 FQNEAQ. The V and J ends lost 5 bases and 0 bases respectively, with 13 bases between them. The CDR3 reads CASSAQEGVNTEAFF. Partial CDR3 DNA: TGTGCCAGCAGCGCACAGGAGGGGGTGAACACTGAA.

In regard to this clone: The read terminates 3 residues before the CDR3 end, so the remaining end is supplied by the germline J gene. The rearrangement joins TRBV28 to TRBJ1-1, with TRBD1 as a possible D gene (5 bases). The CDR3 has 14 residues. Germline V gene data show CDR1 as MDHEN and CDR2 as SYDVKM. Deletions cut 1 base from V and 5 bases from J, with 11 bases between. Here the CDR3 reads CASSLSWEGTEAFF. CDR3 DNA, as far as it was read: TGTGCCAGCAGTTTATCCTGGGAGGGGACTGAA.

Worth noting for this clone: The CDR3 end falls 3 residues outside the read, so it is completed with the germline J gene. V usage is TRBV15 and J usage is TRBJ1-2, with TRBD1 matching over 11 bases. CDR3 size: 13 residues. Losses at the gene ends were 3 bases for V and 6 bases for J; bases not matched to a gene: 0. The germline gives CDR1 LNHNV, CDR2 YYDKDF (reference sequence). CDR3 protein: CATSRGQGDGYTF. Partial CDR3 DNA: TGTGCCACCAGCAGGGGACAGGGGGATGGC.